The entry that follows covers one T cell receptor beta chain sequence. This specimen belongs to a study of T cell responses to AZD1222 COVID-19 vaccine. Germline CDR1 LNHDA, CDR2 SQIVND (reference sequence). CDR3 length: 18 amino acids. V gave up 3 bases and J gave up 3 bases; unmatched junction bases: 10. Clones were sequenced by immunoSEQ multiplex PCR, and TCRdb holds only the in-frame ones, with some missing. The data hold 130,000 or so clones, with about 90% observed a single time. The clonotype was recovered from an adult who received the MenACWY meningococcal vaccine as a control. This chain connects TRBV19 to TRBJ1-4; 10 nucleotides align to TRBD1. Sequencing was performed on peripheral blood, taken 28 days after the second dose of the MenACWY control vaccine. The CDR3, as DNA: TGTGCCAGTAGTATGGAGCGGACAGGGGGTAGAGCTAATGAAAAACTGTTTTTT. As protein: CASSMERTGGRANEKLFF.